This passage covers 18 T cell receptor beta chains from one sample sequenced in a study of blood T cell repertoires in COVID-19. Clones were sequenced by immunoSEQ multiplex PCR, and TCRdb holds only the in-frame ones, with some missing. The sample contains fewer than 350,000 clones, roughly 93% of which appear only once. The specimen sequenced was PBMCs or T cells enriched from blood (not recorded which). The receptor source for this set is a woman in her thirties or forties with acute COVID-19.

The chain couples TRBV7-8 to TRBJ1-4; D is unclear. Germline V CDR1 and CDR2: SGHVS, FQNEAQ. The CDR3 consists of 14 residues. Trimming took off 3 bases at V and 8 bases at J, with 13 bases between the two ends. CDR3 sequence: CASSLGREPEKLFF. Written as DNA, the CDR3 is TGTGCCAGCAGCTTGGGCAGAGAGCCCGAAAAACTGTTTTTT.

The chain's CDR3 is CASSYPPDRVRANYGYTF. The CDR3 nucleotides read TGTGCCAGCAGTTATCCCCCTGACAGGGTCCGGGCTAACTATGGCTACACCTTC. The chain uses TRBV28 and TRBJ1-2, with 7 bases matching TRBD1. This CDR3 comprises 18 residues. Germline CDR1 is MDHEN and CDR2 is SYDVKM. Unmatched junction bases numbered 14, after V lost 4 bases and J lost 0 bases.

This clone was counted between two and nine times. The rearrangement links TRBV9 to TRBJ2-7; a weak D match, TRBD2 (5 bases). CDR3 size: 14 residues. V was pared by 0 bases and J by 6 bases, with 13 bases between. Germline V gene data show CDR1 as SGDLS and CDR2 as YYNGEE. The CDR3 DNA follows: TGTGCCAGCAGCGTAGAACTAGATTCGCGCGAGCAGTACTTC. This translates into CASSVELDSREQYF.

The rearrangement joins TRBV6-2 or TRBV6-3 to TRBJ2-1; TRBD2 might be the D (6 bases). Germline CDR1 MNHEY, CDR2 SVGEGT. V lost 0 bases and J lost 6, with 18 bases in between. The CDR3 is 17 residues long. The CDR3 DNA reads TGTGCCAGCAGTTACTCCCTAGCGTCCCGAACGGGCAATGAGCAGTTCTTC. Protein sequence: CASSYSLASRTGNEQFF.

The chain links TRBV24-1 to TRBJ2-1, with 11 bases that match TRBD2. Germline-derived CDR1 and CDR2 are KGHDR and SFDVKD. There are 16 residues in the CDR3. V lost 3 bases to trimming and J lost 6 bases; unmatched junction nucleotides: 6. The CDR3 nucleotides are TGTGCCACCAGTGATGTTACTAGCGGGAGAGTCAATGAGCAGTTCTTC. Translating it yields CATSDVTSGRVNEQFF.

The chain recombines TRBV19 with TRBJ1-2; D gene uncertain. Trimming removed 4 bases at V and 4 bases at J, with 10 bases between. The CDR3 runs 13 residues. The germline CDR1 and CDR2 sequences are LNHDA and SQIVND (reference sequence). The CDR3 reads CASSRQVSYGYTF. CDR3 DNA: TGTGCCAGTAGTAGGCAGGTATCCTATGGCTACACCTTC.

The V gene is TRBV4-1, the J gene TRBJ1-6, with TRBD1 matching 8 bases. The trim removed 8 bases at V and 5 bases at J, leaving 8 bases unmatched. The CDR3 contains 15 residues. The germline CDR1 and CDR2 sequences are MGHRA and YSYEKL. The DNA of the CDR3 is TGCGCCAGCTGCCCTCGACAGGGGAATAATTCACCCCTCCACTTT. Translated: CASCPRQGNNSPLHF.

This chain connects TRBV19 to TRBJ2-3; D unresolved. The CDR3 runs 13 residues. Germline-derived CDR1 and CDR2 are LNHDA and SQIVND (reference sequence). Trimming cost V 6 bases and J 5 bases, with 12 bases left between them. CDR3 residues: CASSPQVLDTQYF. CDR3 in DNA: TGTGCCAGTAGCCCGCAGGTGTTAGATACGCAGTATTTT.

This chain links TRBV5-1 with TRBJ1-4, with no clear D. Looked up from germline, CDR1 is SGHRS and CDR2 is YFSETQ. The CDR3 length is 13 residues. Trimming cost V 5 bases and J 6 bases, with 11 bases left between them. The CDR3 reads CASRPGSHEKLFF. In DNA form, the CDR3 reads TGCGCCAGCAGGCCAGGATCGCATGAAAAACTGTTTTTT.

This rearrangement joins TRBV27 to TRBJ2-7, with TRBD1 matching 9 bases. The CDR3 loop spans 14 amino acids. The ends lost 5 bases at V and 4 bases at J; junction bases unmatched: 6. Germline-derived CDR1 and CDR2 are MNHEY and SMNVEV (reference sequence). The CDR3 sequence is CASSPRTGAYEQYF. The DNA of the CDR3 is TGTGCCAGCAGTCCCCGGACAGGGGCATACGAGCAGTACTTC.

The V call is TRBV3-1 (or the pseudogene TRBV3-2), the J call TRBJ2-3; maybe TRBD2 (5 bases). Trimming cost V 4 bases and J 6 bases, with 14 bases left between them. The CDR3 has 14 amino acids. The germline gives CDR1 LGHDT, CDR2 YNNKEL (reference sequence). DNA of the CDR3: TGTGCCAGCAGCCCCGCTAGAGGACTCGATACGCAGTATTTT. Its translation: CASSPARGLDTQYF.

This chain links TRBV28 with TRBJ2-5, with 11 bases fitting TRBD2. The CDR3 length is 15 residues. The J segment lost 5 bases and the V segment lost 7 bases, leaving 9 bases of the junction unmatched. Germline CDR1 is MDHEN and CDR2 is SYDVKM. Written as DNA, the CDR3 is TGTGCCAGCAATTGGGCTAGCGGGGGGAGGGAGACCCAGTACTTC. It codes for CASNWASGGRETQYF. The full variable domain, completed using reference TRBV28 and TRBJ2-5, is DVKVTQSSRYLVKRTGEKVFLECVQDMDHENMFWYRQDPGLGLRLIYFSYDVKMKEKGDIPEGYSVSREKKERFSLILESASTNQTSMYLCASNWASGGRETQYFGPGTRLLVL.

V is TRBV19 and J is TRBJ1-2; 7 bases map to TRBD1. Germline CDR1 and CDR2: LNHDA and SQIVND (reference sequence). The trim removed 6 bases at V and 7 bases at J, leaving 11 bases unmatched. This CDR3 spans 14 amino acids. In nucleotides, the CDR3 is TGTGCCAGTAGCACCGACAGGGTATCAGGTGGCTACACCTTC. Its translation is CASSTDRVSGGYTF.

The chain carries TRBV27 and TRBJ2-1; 10 positions match TRBD2. CDR3 length equals 14 residues. V shed 4 bases and J 3 bases; nucleotides not matched to a gene: 0. Germline values: CDR1 MNHEY, CDR2 SMNVEV (reference sequence). The CDR3 loop is CASSSSGSYNEQFF. The CDR3 DNA follows: TGTGCCAGCAGTTCTAGCGGGAGCTACAATGAGCAGTTCTTC.

This chain links TRBV5-1 with TRBJ2-1; TRBD2 is a possible D gene (6 bases). The germline CDR1 and CDR2 sequences are SGHRS and YFSETQ. Trimming removed 4 bases from V and 4 bases from J, with 15 bases in between. The CDR3 has 15 residues. CDR3 loop: CASSSRESGYNEQFF. The CDR3 DNA reads as TGCGCCAGCAGCAGCCGGGAAAGCGGGTACAATGAGCAGTTCTTC.

This clone has a single count. Other DNA sequences in the sample encode the same CDR3. The chain has TRBV12-3 or TRBV12-4 and TRBJ1-5, with TRBD1 matching over 7 bases. The trim removed 6 bases at V and 7 bases at J, leaving 3 bases unmatched. This CDR3 spans 12 amino acids. The CDR3 here is CASSSGGQPQHF. The CDR3 region has the DNA TGTGCCAGCAGCTCAGGGGGGCAGCCCCAGCATTTT.

The V gene is TRBV2, the J gene TRBJ2-3; D gene ambiguous. The V gene lost 3 bases and the J gene lost 2 bases, with 6 bases spanning the gap. The V gene's germline CDR1 is SNHLY and CDR2 FYNNEI. This CDR3 comprises 13 residues. The CDR3 here is CASSEEYTDTQYF. The DNA for the CDR3 is TGTGCCAGCAGTGAGGAGTACACAGATACGCAGTATTTT.

The genes are TRBV11-2 and TRBJ1-3; D unresolved. Trimming removed 4 bases from V and 4 bases from J, with 14 bases in between. The CDR3 sequence is 15 residues long. Germline values: CDR1 SGHAT, CDR2 FQNNGV. The CDR3 bases are TGTGCCAGCAGCTCCCCCGAGGGCACAGGAAACACCATATATTTT. Its translation: CASSSPEGTGNTIYF. Full variable domain (remainder filled in from reference TRBV11-2 and TRBJ1-3): EAGVAQSPRYKIIEKRQSVAFWCNPISGHATLYWYQQILGQGPKLLIQFQNNGVVDDSQLPKDRFSAERLKGVDSTLKIQPAKLEDSAVYLCASSSPEGTGNTIYFGEGSWLTVV.